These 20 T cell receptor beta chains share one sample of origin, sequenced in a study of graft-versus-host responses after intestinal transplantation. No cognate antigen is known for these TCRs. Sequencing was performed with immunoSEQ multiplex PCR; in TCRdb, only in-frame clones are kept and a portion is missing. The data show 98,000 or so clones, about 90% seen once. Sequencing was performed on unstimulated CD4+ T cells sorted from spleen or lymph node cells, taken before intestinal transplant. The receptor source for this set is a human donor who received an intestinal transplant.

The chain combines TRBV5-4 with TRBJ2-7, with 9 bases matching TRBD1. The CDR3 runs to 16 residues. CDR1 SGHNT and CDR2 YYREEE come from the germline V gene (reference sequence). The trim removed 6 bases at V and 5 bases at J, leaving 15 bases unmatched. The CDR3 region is CASTASTGTGTNEQYF. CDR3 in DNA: TGTGCCAGCACCGCAAGTACCGGGACAGGGACCAACGAGCAGTACTTC.

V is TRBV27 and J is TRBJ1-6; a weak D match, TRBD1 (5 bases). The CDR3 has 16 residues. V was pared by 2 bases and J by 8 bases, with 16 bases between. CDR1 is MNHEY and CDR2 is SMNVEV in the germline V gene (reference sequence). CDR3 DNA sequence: TGTGCCAGCAGTTTAAACCCGGTTGGGGGTTATTCACCCCTCCACTTT. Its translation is CASSLNPVGGYSPLHF.

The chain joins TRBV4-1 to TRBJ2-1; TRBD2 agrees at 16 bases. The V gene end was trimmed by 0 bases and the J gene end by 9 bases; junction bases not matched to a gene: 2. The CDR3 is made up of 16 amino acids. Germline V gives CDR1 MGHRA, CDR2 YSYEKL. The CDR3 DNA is TGCGCCAGCAGCCAAGAGGGGACTAGCGGGGGGGGTGAGCAGTTCTTC. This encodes CASSQEGTSGGGEQFF.

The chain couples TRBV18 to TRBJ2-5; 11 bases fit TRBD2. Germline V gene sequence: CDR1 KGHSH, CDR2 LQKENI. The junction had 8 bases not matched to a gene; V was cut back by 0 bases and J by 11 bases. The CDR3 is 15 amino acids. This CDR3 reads CASSPPLAGDKEQYF. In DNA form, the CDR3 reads TGTGCCAGCTCACCACCACTAGCGGGAGATAAGGAGCAGTACTTC.

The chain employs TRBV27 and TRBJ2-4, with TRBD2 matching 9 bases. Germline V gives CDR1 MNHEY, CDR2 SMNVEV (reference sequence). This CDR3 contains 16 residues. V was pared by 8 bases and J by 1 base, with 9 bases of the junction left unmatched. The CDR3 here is CASRSLAGGAKNIQYF. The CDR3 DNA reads TGTGCCAGCCGGAGTTTGGCGGGAGGGGCCAAAAACATTCAGTACTTC.

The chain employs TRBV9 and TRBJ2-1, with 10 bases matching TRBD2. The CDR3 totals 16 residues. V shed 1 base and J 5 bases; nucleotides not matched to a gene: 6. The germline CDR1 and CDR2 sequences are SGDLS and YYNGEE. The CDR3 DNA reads TGTGCCAGCAGCGTATCTAGCGGGAGATTTAACAATGAGCAGTTCTTC. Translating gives CASSVSSGRFNNEQFF.

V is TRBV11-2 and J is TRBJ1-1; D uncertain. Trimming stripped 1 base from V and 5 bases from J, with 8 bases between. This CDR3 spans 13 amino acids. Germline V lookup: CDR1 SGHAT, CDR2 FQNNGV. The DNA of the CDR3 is TGTGCCAGCAGCTTAGGTTGGCGGACTGAAGCTTTCTTT. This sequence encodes CASSLGWRTEAFF.

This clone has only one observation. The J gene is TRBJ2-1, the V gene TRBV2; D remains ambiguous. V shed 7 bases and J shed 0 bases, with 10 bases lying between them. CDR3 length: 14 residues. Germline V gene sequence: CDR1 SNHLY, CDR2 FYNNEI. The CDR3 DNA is TGTGCCAGCATCATGGGAAGCTCCTACAATGAGCAGTTCTTC. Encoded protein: CASIMGSSYNEQFF. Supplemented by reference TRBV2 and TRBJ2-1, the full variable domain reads EPEVTQTPSHQVTQMGQEVILRCVPISNHLYFYWYRQILGQKVEFLVSFYNNEISEKSEIFDDQFSVERPDGSNFTLKIRSTKLEDSAMYFCASIMGSSYNEQFFGPGTRLTVL.

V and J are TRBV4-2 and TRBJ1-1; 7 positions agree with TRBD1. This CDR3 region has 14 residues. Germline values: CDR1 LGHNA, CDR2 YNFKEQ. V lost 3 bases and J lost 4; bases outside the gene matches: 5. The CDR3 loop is CASSHQTGVTEAFF. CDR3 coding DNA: TGTGCCAGCAGCCACCAAACAGGGGTCACTGAAGCTTTCTTT.

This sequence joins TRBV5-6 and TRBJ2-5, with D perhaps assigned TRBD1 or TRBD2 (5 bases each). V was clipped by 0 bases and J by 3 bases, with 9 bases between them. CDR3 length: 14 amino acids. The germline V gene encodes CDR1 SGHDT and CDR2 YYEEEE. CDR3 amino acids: CASSLVGGEETQYF. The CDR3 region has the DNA TGTGCCAGCAGCTTGGTTGGGGGAGAAGAGACCCAGTACTTC.

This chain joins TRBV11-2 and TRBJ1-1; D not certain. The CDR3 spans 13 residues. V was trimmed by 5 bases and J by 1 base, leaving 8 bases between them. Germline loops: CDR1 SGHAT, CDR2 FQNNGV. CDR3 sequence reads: CASSKDRNTEAFF. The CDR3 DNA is TGTGCCAGCAGCAAGGACCGGAACACTGAAGCTTTCTTT. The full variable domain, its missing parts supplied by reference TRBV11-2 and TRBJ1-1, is EAGVAQSPRYKIIEKRQSVAFWCNPISGHATLYWYQQILGQGPKLLIQFQNNGVVDDSQLPKDRFSAERLKGVDSTLKIQPAKLEDSAVYLCASSKDRNTEAFFGQGTRLTVV.

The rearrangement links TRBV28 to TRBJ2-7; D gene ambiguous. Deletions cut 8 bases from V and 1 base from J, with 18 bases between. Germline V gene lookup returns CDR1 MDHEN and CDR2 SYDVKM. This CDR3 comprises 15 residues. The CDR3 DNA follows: TGTGCCAGCGGATGGGTAGGGAAATTGTCCTACGAGCAGTACTTC. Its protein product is CASGWVGKLSYEQYF.

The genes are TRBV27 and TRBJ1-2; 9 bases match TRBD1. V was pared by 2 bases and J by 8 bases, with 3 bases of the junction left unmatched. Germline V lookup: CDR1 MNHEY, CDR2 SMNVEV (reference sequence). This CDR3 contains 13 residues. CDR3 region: CASSLGTGYGYTF. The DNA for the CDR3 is TGTGCCAGCAGTTTAGGGACAGGGTACGGCTACACCTTC.

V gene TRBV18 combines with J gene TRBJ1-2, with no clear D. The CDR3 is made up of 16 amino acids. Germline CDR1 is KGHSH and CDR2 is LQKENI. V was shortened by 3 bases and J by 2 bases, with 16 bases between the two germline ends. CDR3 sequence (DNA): TGTGCCAGCTCACCGACGCTGAACAGAGACAACTATGGCTACACCTTC. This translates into CASSPTLNRDNYGYTF.

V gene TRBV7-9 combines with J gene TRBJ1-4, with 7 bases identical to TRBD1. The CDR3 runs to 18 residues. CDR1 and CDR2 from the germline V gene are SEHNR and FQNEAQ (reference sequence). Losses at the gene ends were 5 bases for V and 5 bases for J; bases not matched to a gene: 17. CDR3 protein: CASSPRRMATGRNEKLFF. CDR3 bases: TGTGCCAGCAGCCCGCGTCGGATGGCGACAGGGAGGAATGAAAAACTGTTTTTT.

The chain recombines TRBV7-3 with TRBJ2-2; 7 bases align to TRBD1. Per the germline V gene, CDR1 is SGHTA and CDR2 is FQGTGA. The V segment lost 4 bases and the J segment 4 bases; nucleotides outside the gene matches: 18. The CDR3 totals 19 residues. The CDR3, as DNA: TGTGCCAGCAGCTCCATCCCGGGACAGAAAAAATTTGGCACCGGGGAGCTGTTTTTT. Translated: CASSSIPGQKKFGTGELFF.

The CDR3 region has the DNA TGTGCCAGCAGGGAAACTCCCGGGCGGGGCATCGTCACCGGGGAGCTGTTTTTT. The encoded protein is CASRETPGRGIVTGELFF. The chain combines TRBV6-1 with TRBJ2-2, with D possibly being TRBD2 (6 bases). Deletions cut 6 bases from V and 4 bases from J, with 24 bases between. In germline, CDR1 is MNHNS, CDR2 SASEGT. The CDR3 is 18 amino acids.

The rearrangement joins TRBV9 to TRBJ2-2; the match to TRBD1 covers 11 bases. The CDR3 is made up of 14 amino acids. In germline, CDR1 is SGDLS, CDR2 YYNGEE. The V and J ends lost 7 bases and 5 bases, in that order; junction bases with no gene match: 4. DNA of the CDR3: TGTGCCAGCTCCGGGACAGGGGGTACCGGGGAGCTGTTTTTT. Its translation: CASSGTGGTGELFF.

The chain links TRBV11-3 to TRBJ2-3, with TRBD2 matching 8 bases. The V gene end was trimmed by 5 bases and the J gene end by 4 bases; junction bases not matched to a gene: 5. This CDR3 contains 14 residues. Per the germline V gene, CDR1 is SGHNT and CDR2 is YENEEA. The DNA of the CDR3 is TGTGCCAGCAGCACCGGACTAGCTGCAGATACGCAGTATTTT. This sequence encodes CASSTGLAADTQYF.

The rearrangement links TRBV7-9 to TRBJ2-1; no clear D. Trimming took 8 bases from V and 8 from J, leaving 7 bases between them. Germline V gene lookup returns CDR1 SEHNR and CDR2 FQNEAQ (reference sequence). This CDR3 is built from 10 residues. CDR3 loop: CASSVDEQFF. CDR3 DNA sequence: TGTGCCAGCTCCGTCGATGAGCAGTTCTTC.